These 28 T cell receptor beta chains originate from one sample sequenced in a study of blood T cell repertoires in COVID-19. Repertoires were generated with immunoSEQ multiplex PCR, while TCRdb's copy carries only in-frame clones and drops some. The sample has 360,000 or so clones, around 89% seen once; the top ten hold about 6.5%. The specimen sequenced was peripheral blood. Every receptor here comes from a young man with active or convalescent COVID-19.

This chain joins TRBV6-2 or TRBV6-3 and TRBJ1-1, with D perhaps matching TRBD1 (6 bases). The CDR3 sequence is 14 residues long. Germline-derived CDR1 and CDR2 are MNHEY and SVGEGT. V was shortened by 6 bases and J by 5 bases, with 16 bases between the two germline ends. The CDR3 DNA sequence: TGTGCCAGCAGCCTCGACAGGTCGGGAACTGAAGCTTTCTTT. Its protein product is CASSLDRSGTEAFF.

The chain employs TRBV6-2 or TRBV6-3 and TRBJ2-7; TRBD2 matches at 9 bases. Trimming at V came to 0 bases and at J to 6 bases, leaving 6 bases not matched to a gene. Looked up from germline, CDR1 is MNHEY and CDR2 is SVGEGT. The CDR3 runs 15 residues. The CDR3, as DNA: TGTGCCAGCAGTTACTCCGGCGGGAGGGTTGGCGAGCAGTACTTC. Encoded protein: CASSYSGGRVGEQYF.

V gene TRBV4-1 combines with J gene TRBJ2-3, with D maybe TRBD2 (6 bases). Trimming pared 1 base from V and 2 bases from J, leaving 7 bases between. The germline gives CDR1 MGHRA, CDR2 YSYEKL. CDR3 length: 14 amino acids. The CDR3 protein is CASSQAGDTDTQYF. The CDR3 coding sequence is TGCGCCAGCAGCCAAGCGGGGGACACAGATACGCAGTATTTT.

This chain uses TRBV28 with TRBJ1-6; tentatively, D is TRBD1 (5 bases). V was cut by 3 bases and J by 7 bases, with 10 bases left in between. The CDR3 extends over 14 amino acids. The germline V gene encodes CDR1 MDHEN and CDR2 SYDVKM. The CDR3 sequence: CASSLLQGNSPLHF. CDR3 nucleotide sequence: TGTGCCAGCAGTTTGTTGCAGGGAAATTCACCCCTCCACTTT.

V and J are TRBV6-5 and TRBJ1-4; D perhaps matches TRBD1 (6 bases). CDR3 length: 14 amino acids. The germline V gene encodes CDR1 MNHEY and CDR2 SVGAGI. Trimming pared 7 bases from V and 4 bases from J, leaving 13 bases between. The CDR3 DNA reads as TGTGCCAGCAACAGACAGGACCTTAATGAAAAACTGTTTTTT. Translated: CASNRQDLNEKLFF.

The V call is TRBV4-3, the J call TRBJ2-1; 7 bases map to TRBD2. V dropped 1 base and J dropped 7; count of bases not matched to a gene: 7. Looked up from germline, CDR1 is LGHNA and CDR2 is YSLEER. This CDR3 region has 15 residues. The CDR3 DNA follows: TGCGCCAGCAGCCAAGGGACGGGAGGAGGGAATGAGCAGTTCTTC. Its protein is CASSQGTGGGNEQFF.

As regards this clone: Other DNA sequences in this sample translate to the same CDR3. The CDR3 spells CASSSDRGNEQFF. CDR3 sequence (DNA): TGCGCCAGCAGCTCTGACAGGGGCAATGAGCAGTTCTTC. The V gene is TRBV5-1, the J gene TRBJ2-1; 8 nucleotides line up with TRBD1. The ends lost 3 bases at V and 6 bases at J; junction bases unmatched: 2. Germline values: CDR1 SGHRS, CDR2 YFSETQ. CDR3 length: 13 amino acids.

The rearrangement joins TRBV5-6 to TRBJ2-5, with TRBD1 matching over 8 bases. Germline V CDR1 and CDR2: SGHDT, YYEEEE. This CDR3 has 15 residues. The ends lost 1 base at V and 2 bases at J; junction bases unmatched: 4. This chain's CDR3 is CASSLYDRGQETQYF. CDR3 in DNA: TGTGCCAGCAGCTTGTACGACAGGGGACAAGAGACCCAGTACTTC.

The chain joins TRBV6-5 to TRBJ2-1, with a weak D call TRBD2 (6 bases). Germline V lookup: CDR1 MNHEY, CDR2 SVGAGI. CDR3 length equals 14 residues. V lost 10 bases, J lost 0 bases, and 13 bases lay in between. As DNA, the CDR3 is TGTGCCACCGGGACTTCGAACTCCTACAATGAGCAGTTCTTC. Amino acids: CATGTSNSYNEQFF.

The gene calls are TRBV27 and TRBJ1-6, with D possibly matching TRBD1 (5 bases). Germline-derived CDR1 and CDR2 are MNHEY and SMNVEV (reference sequence). Trimming took 7 bases from V and 6 from J, leaving 13 bases between them. This CDR3 region has 14 residues. DNA for the CDR3: TGTGCCAGCACCGACAGCCACCCTAATTCACCCCTCCACTTT. This gives the protein CASTDSHPNSPLHF.

The chain joins TRBV28 to TRBJ1-1; no clear D gene. Germline assignment: CDR1 MDHEN and CDR2 SYDVKM. V gave up 7 bases and J gave up 1 base, with 4 bases separating them. The CDR3 extends over 11 amino acids. The CDR3 nucleotides are TGTGCCAGCATCCGGAACACTGAAGCTTTCTTT. This translates into CASIRNTEAFF.

The chain couples TRBV11-3 to TRBJ2-2; perhaps TRBD2 as D (7 bases). Germline loops: CDR1 SGHNT, CDR2 YENEEA. This CDR3 has 14 amino acids. Trimming cost V 0 bases and J 6 bases, with 8 bases left between them. As DNA, the CDR3 is TGTGCCAGCAGCTTAGAGCGGGGGCCCGGGGAGCTGTTTTTT. This codes for CASSLERGPGELFF.

The chain joins TRBV5-1 to TRBJ2-6; TRBD1 agrees at 8 bases. Trimming took 4 bases from V and 1 from J; bases not matched to a gene: 10. CDR3 length: 18 amino acids. Germline V gene lookup returns CDR1 SGHRS and CDR2 YFSETQ. This chain's CDR3 is CASSRTGGTNSGANVLTF. The CDR3 coding sequence is TGCGCCAGCAGCCGTACAGGGGGGACAAATTCTGGGGCCAACGTCCTGACTTTC. Based on the CDR3 plus reference TRBV5-1 and TRBJ2-6, the full variable domain is KAGVTQTPRYLIKTRGQQVTLSCSPISGHRSVSWYQQTPGQGLQFLFEYFSETQRNKGNFPGRFSGRQFSNSRSEMNVSTLELGDSALYLCASSRTGGTNSGANVLTFGAGSRLTVL.

The V gene is TRBV29-1, the J gene TRBJ2-1; the match to TRBD2 covers 7 bases. CDR1 SQVTM and CDR2 ANQGSEA come from the germline V gene. With 6 bases clipped from V and 12 bases from J, the junction kept 17 bases outside the gene matches. The length of the CDR3 is 14 residues. The CDR3 sequence is CSVEGQRDPRGQFF. The CDR3 coding sequence is TGCAGCGTCGAGGGGCAGCGGGACCCTAGGGGGCAGTTCTTC.

The chain couples TRBV5-1 to TRBJ2-2; D is undetermined. Trimming stripped 0 bases from V and 9 bases from J, with 6 bases between. The CDR3 contains 12 residues. CDR1 is SGHRS, CDR2 YFSETQ, per germline. CDR3 protein: CASSLERRELFF. CDR3 nucleotides: TGCGCCAGCAGCTTGGAGAGGAGGGAGCTGTTTTTT. Full variable domain (rest looked up from reference TRBV5-1 and TRBJ2-2): KAGVTQTPRYLIKTRGQQVTLSCSPISGHRSVSWYQQTPGQGLQFLFEYFSETQRNKGNFPGRFSGRQFSNSRSEMNVSTLELGDSALYLCASSLERRELFFGEGSRLTVL.

The chain carries TRBV19 and TRBJ2-1, with 9 bases aligning to TRBD1. The V gene's germline CDR1 is LNHDA and CDR2 SQIVND (reference sequence). The junction had 3 bases not matched to a gene; V was cut back by 5 bases and J by 4 bases. The CDR3 contains 14 residues. In DNA form, the CDR3 reads TGTGCCAGTAGTTGGGACAGGGAGTACAATGAGCAGTTCTTC. Amino acid sequence: CASSWDREYNEQFF.

This sequence joins TRBV2 and TRBJ1-4; D gene uncertain. Germline lookup yields CDR1 SNHLY and CDR2 FYNNEI. Trimming removed 3 bases from V and 6 bases from J, with 17 bases in between. The CDR3 is 16 amino acids. The CDR3 nucleotides are TGTGCCAGCAGTGATGTGTCGTTCAGGAACCATGAAAAACTGTTTTTT. Translating it yields CASSDVSFRNHEKLFF.

The rearrangement links TRBV7-9 to TRBJ2-7; 7 nucleotides agree with TRBD1. Germline V gene data show CDR1 as SEHNR and CDR2 as FQNEAQ (reference sequence). CDR3 length: 15 amino acids. Germline trimming cut 8 bases from V and 0 bases from J; bases unmatched to any gene: 10. CDR3 sequence reads: CASLVEGAPSYEQYF. CDR3 DNA: TGTGCCAGCCTCGTAGAGGGGGCCCCCTCCTACGAGCAGTACTTC.

This clone showed up just once. The chain is built from TRBV6-5 and TRBJ2-3, with D possibly being TRBD1 (5 bases). Trimming removed 4 bases from V and 2 bases from J, with 7 bases in between. CDR3 length: 13 residues. CDR1 and CDR2 (germline): MNHEY, SVGAGI. Here the CDR3 reads CASSSTVTDTQYF. The CDR3 nucleotides are TGTGCCAGCAGTTCGACAGTCACAGATACGCAGTATTTT.

In this sample, this clone turned up a few times. The V call is TRBV11-2, the J call TRBJ2-3; perhaps TRBD2 as D (6 bases). The CDR3 loop spans 15 amino acids. V was cut by 2 bases and J by 0 bases, with 9 bases left in between. Germline loops: CDR1 SGHAT, CDR2 FQNNGV. CDR3 nucleotides: TGTGCCAGCAGCTTAATAGCGGCTAGCACAGATACGCAGTATTTT. Translation gives CASSLIAASTDTQYF.

With regard to this clone: In the same sample, other DNA sequences code for this CDR3. V is TRBV19 and J is TRBJ2-1; 7 bases agree with TRBD2. The CDR3 consists of 16 residues. V was pared by 1 base and J by 5 bases, with 8 bases of the junction left unmatched. Per the germline V gene, CDR1 is LNHDA and CDR2 is SQIVND (reference sequence). CDR3 nucleotide sequence: TGTGCCAGTAGTATAGTTGGCCTAGCGGAGAACAATGAGCAGTTCTTC. This translates into CASSIVGLAENNEQFF.

The chain carries TRBV15 and TRBJ2-7, with 11 nucleotides matching TRBD2. The CDR3 extends over 16 amino acids. Trimming cost V 3 bases and J 0 bases; bases outside gene matches: 4. CDR1 is LNHNV and CDR2 is YYDKDF in the germline V gene (reference sequence). The CDR3 nucleotides read TGTGCCACCAGCAGCGATGGACTAGCGGGCTCCTACGAGCAGTACTTC. This gives the protein CATSSDGLAGSYEQYF.

CDR3 in amino acids: CASPGTGGLNTEAFF. DNA of the CDR3: TGTGCCAGCCCAGGGACAGGGGGCTTGAACACTGAAGCTTTCTTT. This chain uses TRBV18 with TRBJ1-1; 12 bases line up with TRBD1. The CDR3 extends over 15 amino acids. V lost 8 bases to trimming and J lost 0 bases; unmatched junction nucleotides: 4. CDR1 is KGHSH, CDR2 LQKENI, per germline.

In this sample, this clone turned up once. The chain is built from TRBV5-5 and TRBJ2-1, with 12 bases matching TRBD2. The V segment lost 5 bases and the J segment 10 bases; nucleotides outside the gene matches: 7. The germline gives CDR1 SGHKS, CDR2 YYEKEE (reference sequence). The length of the CDR3 is 14 residues. The CDR3 DNA is TGTGCCAGCAGTCGACTAGCGGGGGCCCTGGAGCAGTTCTTC. Its protein product is CASSRLAGALEQFF.

The chain combines TRBV27 with TRBJ1-5; D uncertain. CDR3 size: 12 residues. V gave up 7 bases and J gave up 10 bases, with 14 bases separating them. The germline V gene has CDR1 MNHEY and CDR2 SMNVEV (reference sequence). CDR3 nucleotide sequence: TGTGCCAGCACCCCAGTTTCCCGCCCCCAGCATTTT. Translated: CASTPVSRPQHF.

This rearrangement joins TRBV7-9 to TRBJ2-5; D possibly corresponds to TRBD2 (6 bases). V was cut by 5 bases and J by 5 bases, with 18 bases left in between. This CDR3 has 15 residues. Germline CDR1 reads SEHNR; CDR2 reads FQNEAQ (reference sequence). The CDR3, as DNA: TGTGCCAGCAGCATAACCTTAACTAGCCTCGAGACCCAGTACTTC. This codes for CASSITLTSLETQYF.

The chain couples TRBV20-1 to TRBJ2-2, with D unclear. The CDR3 is 11 residues long. V dropped 5 bases and J dropped 5 bases, with 6 bases sitting between them. Germline-derived CDR1 and CDR2 are DFQATT and SNEGSKA (reference sequence). The DNA of the CDR3 is TGCAGTGCTCTGCGAACCGGGGAGCTGTTTTTT. It encodes CSALRTGELFF.

This chain connects TRBV11-3 to TRBJ2-1; 11 nucleotides match TRBD2. Germline assignment: CDR1 SGHNT and CDR2 YENEEA. This CDR3 has 17 residues. V lost 5 bases and J lost 4; bases outside the gene matches: 10. The CDR3 DNA reads as TGTGCCAGCAGCCGAAGTCCACTAGCGGGAGAGTACAATGAGCAGTTCTTC. It codes for CASSRSPLAGEYNEQFF.